This is a list of T cell receptor beta chains from one sample in a study of T cells in Graves' hyperthyroidism and ophthalmopathy. MiXCR, run by TCRdb on the multiplex PCR reads, gives a single entry per CDR3 protein. The repertoire includes a few hundred thousand distinct CDR3 sequences, more than 45% of them detected once, and 8.2% sits in the top ten. The sample was peripheral blood or thyroid tissue (not recorded which). The receptors were sampled from a woman under 30 with Graves' hyperthyroidism. Both conserved end residues are trimmed from each CDR3.

v_gene	j_gene	CDR3aa
TRBV7-2	TRBJ1-5	ASSNPGEPQH
TRBV7-9	TRBJ1-1	ASTTDEAF
TRBV7-2	TRBJ1-2	ASSLDWVGTELSYGYT
TRBV7-3	-	ASSLSGGGNEQF
TRBV4-2	TRBJ2-6	ASSQQVPRANVLT
TRBV7-9	TRBJ1-1	ASSRSGRQNTEAF
TRBV12-3/TRBV12-4	TRBJ1-2	ASSFMGDYGYT
TRBV12-3/TRBV12-4	TRBJ2-7	ASSLSLASGSSYEQY
TRBV5-1	TRBJ2-1	ASGRGTEQF
TRBV10-3	TRBJ1-2	AISEVGTPNYGYT
TRBV24-1	TRBJ1-2	ATSDAPGYGYT
TRBV21-1	TRBJ1-1	ASSSRTGGSEAF
TRBV2	TRBJ2-2	ASSWDGKTGELF
TRBV19	TRBJ1-1	ASTVGRVNTEAF
TRBV29-1	TRBJ1-3	SVVVPGSGNTIY
TRBV20-1	TRBJ1-2	GGTDYGYT
TRBV2	TRBJ1-5	TSRTGEGNQPQH
TRBV2	TRBJ2-2	ASRIGPSTGELF
TRBV2	TRBJ1-6	ASGGTGNSYNSPLH
TRBV19	TRBJ1-5	ASSYRDRESQPQH
TRBV10-3	TRBJ1-5	AISEARGSNQPQH
TRBV11-2	TRBJ1-2	ASRRGLSSVVDGYT
TRBV7-8	TRBJ2-5	ASNLWGQETQY
TRBV20-1	TRBJ2-7	RAVGQAGDHEQY
TRBV24-1	TRBJ2-3	ATSETGITDTQY